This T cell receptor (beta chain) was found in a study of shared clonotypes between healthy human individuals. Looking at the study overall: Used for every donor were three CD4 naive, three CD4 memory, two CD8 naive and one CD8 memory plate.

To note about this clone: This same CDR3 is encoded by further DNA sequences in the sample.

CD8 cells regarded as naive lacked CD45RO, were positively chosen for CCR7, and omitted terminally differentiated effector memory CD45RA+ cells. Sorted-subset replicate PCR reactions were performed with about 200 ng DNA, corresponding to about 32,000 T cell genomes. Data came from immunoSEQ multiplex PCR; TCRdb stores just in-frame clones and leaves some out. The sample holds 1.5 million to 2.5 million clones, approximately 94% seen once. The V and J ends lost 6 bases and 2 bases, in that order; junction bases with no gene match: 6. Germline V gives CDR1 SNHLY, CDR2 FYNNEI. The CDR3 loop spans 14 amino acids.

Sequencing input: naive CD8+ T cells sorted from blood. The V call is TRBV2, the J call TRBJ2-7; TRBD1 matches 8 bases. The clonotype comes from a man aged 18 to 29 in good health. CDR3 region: CASSDGQGPYEQYF. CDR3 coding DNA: TGTGCCAGCAGCGACGGACAGGGCCCCTACGAGCAGTACTTC.